Presented here are 6 T cell receptor beta chains from one specimen sequenced in a study of regulatory T cells in long-lasting Graves disease. Indicated time point: persistent/refractory GD, antithyroid drugs over 5 years with positive TRAb. From PBMCs, RNA was extracted and then used to make the TCR library. Construction of the TCR beta libraries employed iRepertoire HTBI primers in conjunction with Arm-PCR of CDR3 regions. TCRdb independently ran MiXCR on the multiplex PCR reads; one entry per CDR3 protein. The repertoire has hundreds of thousands of distinct CDR3 sequences, 20% to 25% of them found once; the top ten carry 13%. The sample in question was peripheral blood mononuclear cells (PBMCs), obtained when the disease was refractory, from a patient treated with antithyroid drugs. These receptors originate from a female donor with Graves disease.

In its sample, this clonotype was seen many times. This chain joins TRBV2 and TRBJ1-1, with 8 bases lining up with TRBD1. Germline loops: CDR1 SNHLY, CDR2 FYNNEI. The CDR3 has 13 residues. V lost 8 bases to trimming and J lost 9 bases; unmatched junction nucleotides: 11. The CDR3 loop is CASEGQEKYKAFF. For the CDR3, the DNA is TGTGCCAGCGAGGGACAGGAGAAATATAAAGCTTTCTTT. Looking up the rest from reference TRBV2 and TRBJ1-1 gives the full variable domain: EPEVTQTPSHQVTQMGQEVILRCVPISNHLYFYWYRQILGQKVEFLVSFYNNEISEKSEIFDDQFSVERPDGSNFTLKIRSTKLEDSAMYFCASEGQEKYKAFFGQGTRLTVV.

The sample holds many counts of this clonotype. The chain carries TRBV3-1 and TRBJ2-5; D remains unclear. V was pared by 7 bases and J by 5 bases, with 14 bases between. Germline CDR1 reads LGHDT; CDR2 reads YNNKEL (reference sequence). This CDR3 region has 13 residues. In nucleotides, the CDR3 is TGTGCCAGCACCCGAATCCAAGGGGAGACCCAGTACTTC. Protein product: CASTRIQGETQYF.

Remarks on this clonotype: A much larger clone lies a single base off, so this may be a read error. The chain links TRBV25-1 to TRBJ1-2; 10 bases are a match to TRBD1. This CDR3 is built from 16 residues. With 4 bases clipped from V and 3 bases from J, the junction kept 8 bases outside the gene matches. Germline CDR1 and CDR2: MGHDK and SYGVNS. DNA of the CDR3: TGTGCCAGCAGTGGTCGGACCGGGACAGGGGACTATGGCTACACCTTC. This encodes CASSGRTGTGDYGYTF.

V usage is TRBV11-2 and J usage is TRBJ1-3; maybe TRBD1 (5 bases). Germline loops: CDR1 SGHAT, CDR2 FQNNGV. V lost 3 bases to trimming and J lost 2 bases, with 11 bases between them. The CDR3 consists of 15 residues. The CDR3 DNA follows: TGTGCCAGCAGCTTCAACCAGGGCCCTGGAAACACCATATATTTT. Its translation is CASSFNQGPGNTIYF.

This clonotype was counted between two and nine times. The CDR3: CASSLEGGAGYNEQFF. CDR3 DNA: TGTGCCAGCAGCTTAGAAGGGGGGGCGGGATACAATGAGCAGTTCTTC. The chain uses TRBV7-2 and TRBJ2-1; D may be TRBD2 (7 bases). The V gene lost 1 base and the J gene lost 4 bases, with 14 bases spanning the gap. The CDR3 is 16 residues long. Germline lookup yields CDR1 SGHTA and CDR2 FQGNSA.

The chain joins TRBV20-1 to TRBJ1-6; tentatively, D is TRBD1 (6 bases). This CDR3 contains 9 residues. Germline values: CDR1 DFQATT, CDR2 SNEGSKA (reference sequence). This chain's CDR3 is CRGGAPLHF. Here the CDR3 DNA reads TGCAGGGGGGGGGCGCCCCTCCACTTT.